Each of the 24 T cell receptor beta chains below was sequenced from the same sample in a study of blood T cell repertoires in COVID-19 (TCRdb year 2020). The protocol used for the library was the immunoSEQ multiplex PCR assay. Entries here come from immuneACCESS through TCRdb and include only in-frame sequences with V and J called. Some clones fail to appear in such tables; in the studies checked, an unresolved V gene covers under half of the shortfall, and the cause of the remainder is unknown. The sample table holds around 120,000 clones, of which about nine tenths were seen once. The ten largest clones take up roughly 29% of the sample. The sequenced material came from peripheral blood. The receptor set was obtained from a woman between 65 and 79 years old with acute or convalescent COVID-19.

V and J are TRBV28 and TRBJ2-1; 11 bases line up with TRBD2. Germline lookup yields CDR1 MDHEN and CDR2 SYDVKM. This CDR3 region has 13 residues. The ends lost 8 bases at V and 11 bases at J; junction bases unmatched: 8. Here the CDR3 DNA reads TGTGCCAGCTGGAATAGCGGGGGGGCCAAGCAGTTCTTC. This encodes CASWNSGGAKQFF. Combining the CDR3 with reference TRBV28 and TRBJ2-1 gives the whole variable domain DVKVTQSSRYLVKRTGEKVFLECVQDMDHENMFWYRQDPGLGLRLIYFSYDVKMKEKGDIPEGYSVSREKKERFSLILESASTNQTSMYLCASWNSGGAKQFFGPGTRLTVL.

The sample holds a few counts of this clone. The chain carries TRBV19 and TRBJ1-2, with a weak D call TRBD1 (5 bases). Germline assignment: CDR1 LNHDA and CDR2 SQIVND (reference sequence). Trimming took off 6 bases at V and 3 bases at J, with 5 bases between the two ends. The CDR3 loop spans 11 amino acids. The CDR3 DNA is TGTGCCAGTAGCAGGGACTATGGCTACACCTTC. It is translated as CASSRDYGYTF.

The chain couples TRBV30 to TRBJ2-7; no reliable D call. Trimming took 0 bases from V and 2 from J, leaving 11 bases between them. Germline V CDR1 and CDR2: GTSNPN, SVGIG (reference sequence). CDR3 size: 14 residues. The CDR3 coding sequence is TGTGCCTGGAGTGTCGGAGACGTAGCCTACGAGCAGTACTTC. Translated, it gives CAWSVGDVAYEQYF.

V is TRBV9 and J is TRBJ1-6; tentatively, D is TRBD1 (6 bases). Trimming took 2 bases from V and 5 from J, leaving 11 bases between them. CDR3 length: 15 residues. Germline CDR1 reads SGDLS; CDR2 reads YYNGEE. Written as DNA, the CDR3 is TGTGCCAGCAGCGTCCGGCCAGGGGATAATTCACCCCTCCACTTT. This sequence encodes CASSVRPGDNSPLHF.

This chain connects TRBV24-1 to TRBJ1-2; possible D gene TRBD1, 6 bases. Germline assignment: CDR1 KGHDR and CDR2 SFDVKD. V was trimmed by 9 bases and J by 7 bases, leaving 26 bases between them. This CDR3 has 16 amino acids. The CDR3 region is CATGGAAGDPTGGYTF. In nucleotides, the CDR3 is TGTGCCACCGGCGGCGCGGCAGGGGATCCAACAGGTGGCTACACCTTC.

The rearrangement links TRBV24-1 to TRBJ2-3, with a weak D call TRBD2 (5 bases). This CDR3 has 12 residues. V was cut by 5 bases and J by 3 bases, with 5 bases left in between. CDR1 KGHDR and CDR2 SFDVKD come from the germline V gene. The CDR3 bases are TGTGCCACCAGTGGGGAGACAGATACGCAGTATTTT. Amino acid sequence: CATSGETDTQYF.

This chain joins TRBV3-1 (or the pseudogene TRBV3-2) and TRBJ2-6, with a tentative D call TRBD1 (6 bases). The germline V and J ends were trimmed by 1 base and 4 bases, with 14 bases remaining between them. Germline-derived CDR1 and CDR2 are LGHDT and YNNKEL (reference sequence). The CDR3 runs to 17 residues. CDR3 nucleotide sequence: TGTGCCAGCAGCCAAGCGAGAAACAGGGCCGGGGCCAACGTCCTGACTTTC. Amino acids: CASSQARNRAGANVLTF.

There are a few counts of this clone. This rearrangement joins TRBV9 to TRBJ2-2; the D is unclear. V lost 3 bases and J 6 bases, leaving 12 bases between the germline ends. This CDR3 is built from 14 residues. CDR1 is SGDLS, CDR2 YYNGEE, per germline. The CDR3 loop is CASSGSQWAGELFF. The CDR3 DNA reads TGTGCCAGCAGCGGCTCACAGTGGGCCGGGGAGCTGTTTTTT.

The chain links TRBV3-1 (or the pseudogene TRBV3-2) to TRBJ2-3, with 7 bases matching TRBD1. Losses at the gene ends were 4 bases for V and 1 base for J; bases not matched to a gene: 8. CDR3 length: 16 residues. Germline V gives CDR1 LGHDT, CDR2 YNNKEL (reference sequence). This chain's CDR3 is CASSPGQNKGTDTQYF. Written as DNA, the CDR3 is TGTGCCAGCAGCCCGGGACAGAACAAGGGCACAGATACGCAGTATTTT.

The rearrangement links TRBV19 to TRBJ1-1; D gene unclear. Germline CDR1 LNHDA, CDR2 SQIVND (reference sequence). Trimming took off 5 bases at V and 1 base at J, with 11 bases between the two ends. CDR3 length equals 14 residues. CDR3 residues: CASSWAIKNTEAFF. In DNA, the CDR3 is TGTGCCAGTAGTTGGGCCATCAAGAACACTGAAGCTTTCTTT.

V and J are TRBV11-2 and TRBJ2-7; D not resolved. There are 14 residues in the CDR3. The germline V gene encodes CDR1 SGHAT and CDR2 FQNNGV. Between the trimmed V and J ends, which lost 4 bases and 2 bases, there was a span of 12 bases. Here the CDR3 DNA reads TGTGCCAGCAGCTCACACCTCCTAGCCTACGAGCAGTACTTC. It codes for CASSSHLLAYEQYF.

The chain uses TRBV5-1 and TRBJ2-5; D not certain. V dropped 2 bases and J dropped 2 bases, with 10 bases sitting between them. Germline CDR1 and CDR2: SGHRS and YFSETQ. There are 14 residues in the CDR3. The CDR3 protein is CASSFRQTQETQYF. CDR3 DNA sequence: TGCGCCAGCAGCTTTAGGCAGACTCAAGAGACCCAGTACTTC.

The rearrangement joins TRBV5-1 to TRBJ2-5, with D possibly TRBD2 on 5 matching bases. The CDR3 sequence is 14 residues long. Germline V gene data show CDR1 as SGHRS and CDR2 as YFSETQ. V shed 1 base and J shed 4 bases, with 11 bases lying between them. In DNA form, the CDR3 reads TGCGCCAGCAGCTTGACGACCAGCGGAGAGACCCAGTACTTC. This gives the protein CASSLTTSGETQYF.

V gene TRBV6-6 combines with J gene TRBJ2-1; 10 nucleotides line up with TRBD1. Germline V lookup: CDR1 MNHNY, CDR2 SVGAGI (reference sequence). Trimming at V came to 5 bases and at J to 10 bases, leaving 8 bases not matched to a gene. The CDR3 runs 14 residues. CDR3 protein: CASSHGTGAPEQFF. The CDR3 nucleotides are TGTGCCAGCAGTCACGGGACAGGGGCCCCAGAGCAGTTCTTC.

This chain uses TRBV4-2 with TRBJ1-3; tentative D call: TRBD1 (5 bases). V was shortened by 3 bases and J by 3 bases, with 12 bases between the two germline ends. Germline lookup yields CDR1 LGHNA and CDR2 YNFKEQ. This CDR3 region has 15 residues. The CDR3 nucleotides read TGTGCCAGCAGCCAGAAAGACAGAGGTGGAAACACCATATATTTT. Residues: CASSQKDRGGNTIYF.

The genes are TRBV7-3 and TRBJ2-2, with D tentatively TRBD1 (7 bases). Germline loops: CDR1 SGHTA, CDR2 FQGTGA. Trimming removed 5 bases at V and 7 bases at J, with 11 bases between. The CDR3 is made up of 13 amino acids. As DNA, the CDR3 is TGTGCCAGCAGCCAGGGGGGAGGCGGGGAGCTGTTTTTT. This translates into CASSQGGGGELFF.

The chain joins TRBV3-1 (or the pseudogene TRBV3-2) to TRBJ2-5; 9 bases are a match to TRBD2. With 0 bases clipped from V and 2 bases from J, the junction kept 4 bases outside the gene matches. This CDR3 spans 16 amino acids. Germline values: CDR1 LGHDT, CDR2 YNNKEL (reference sequence). CDR3 in amino acids: CASSQDRLAVQETQYF. CDR3 DNA: TGTGCCAGCAGCCAAGATCGACTAGCGGTTCAAGAGACCCAGTACTTC.

The V and J genes are TRBV30 and TRBJ1-3; D call uncertain. This CDR3 spans 15 amino acids. Germline CDR1 reads GTSNPN; CDR2 reads SVGIG (reference sequence). Trimming removed 2 bases from V and 1 base from J, with 12 bases in between. CDR3 residues: CAWSQAAISGNTIYF. DNA for the CDR3: TGTGCCTGGAGTCAAGCAGCGATTTCTGGAAACACCATATATTTT.

Here the CDR3 DNA reads TGTGCCAGCAGCGGGGGGGAGAGCTCTGGAAACACCATATATTTT. Protein product: CASSGGESSGNTIYF. The gene calls are TRBV9 and TRBJ1-3, with D perhaps matching TRBD1 (5 bases). In germline, CDR1 is SGDLS, CDR2 YYNGEE. Trimming stripped 3 bases from V and 0 bases from J, with 10 bases between. CDR3 length: 15 amino acids.

V gene TRBV10-3 combines with J gene TRBJ2-2; 14 bases agree with TRBD2. Germline V gene lookup returns CDR1 ENHRY and CDR2 SYGVKD. The J segment lost 1 base and the V segment lost 10 bases, leaving 8 bases of the junction unmatched. The CDR3 is 17 residues long. CDR3 in amino acids: CATREGLAGVNTGELFF. Written as DNA, the CDR3 is TGTGCCACCAGAGAGGGACTAGCGGGGGTGAACACCGGGGAGCTGTTTTTT.

The chain recombines TRBV10-1 with TRBJ1-1; 7 positions agree with TRBD1. Trimming cost V 5 bases and J 1 base; bases outside gene matches: 4. The germline V gene encodes CDR1 WNHNN and CDR2 SYGVQD (reference sequence). This CDR3 comprises 14 residues. This CDR3 reads CASSQTGQNTEAFF. DNA of the CDR3: TGCGCCAGCAGTCAGACAGGGCAGAACACTGAAGCTTTCTTT.

This clone was seen only a few times. The V and J genes are TRBV20-1 and TRBJ1-2, with 7 positions matching TRBD1. Germline V CDR1 and CDR2: DFQATT, SNEGSKA (reference sequence). The CDR3 length is 11 residues. The CDR3 protein is CRTGSGYGYTF. In DNA form, the CDR3 reads TGCAGGACAGGGTCGGGCTATGGCTACACCTTC.

Here the CDR3 DNA reads TGTGCCAGCAGGGGAAGACAGGGCTCTGAAGCTTTCTTT. Its translation is CASRGRQGSEAFF. This chain connects TRBV28 to TRBJ1-1; TRBD1 matches 7 bases. Germline V gives CDR1 MDHEN, CDR2 SYDVKM. V lost 6 bases to trimming and J lost 6 bases; unmatched junction nucleotides: 7. The CDR3 spans 13 residues.

The chain couples TRBV5-1 to TRBJ2-5; weak D call: TRBD2 (6 bases). Trimming removed 4 bases at V and 4 bases at J, with 20 bases between. The CDR3 extends over 16 amino acids. Germline V gives CDR1 SGHRS, CDR2 YFSETQ. The CDR3, as DNA: TGCGCCAGCAGCAAGCAACCAGGGACTCAAGGAGAGACCCAGTACTTC. This gives the protein CASSKQPGTQGETQYF.